One T cell receptor (beta chain) is described in this entry. The data were obtained in a study of blood T cell repertoires in COVID-19. Looking at the study overall: Samples representing acute and convalescent COVID-19 were sourced from the United States, Italy and Spain. Sample material is recorded as cDNA or gDNA derived from T cells, B-cell-depleted T cells, or PBMCs.

This CDR3 is built from 15 residues. Germline V gene data show CDR1 as SNHLY and CDR2 as FYNNEI. Between the trimmed V and J ends, which lost 3 bases and 0 bases, there was a span of 9 bases. Per the authors' pipeline: Counts of nucleated cells, estimated from reference gene primer amplification, were obtained. This table comes from immunoSEQ multiplex PCR, and its TCRdb copy is limited to in-frame clones, with some not included. V, J and clone size were drawn from that table, and D and trimming were deduced from the DNA. Found here are 150,000 to 200,000 clones, about four fifths of them singletons; the top ten hold more than 10%. Patients from Seattle were sampled longitudinally, starting during active infection.

The chain uses TRBV2 and TRBJ2-1; TRBD2 is a possible D gene (5 bases). This receptor was identified in an elderly woman with COVID-19, enrolled during active disease. The sequenced sample consisted of peripheral blood. CDR3 loop: CASSERESSYNEQFF. The CDR3 DNA sequence: TGTGCCAGCAGTGAGAGGGAGAGCTCCTACAATGAGCAGTTCTTC.